The rows below give T cell receptor beta chains drawn from one sample of a study of shared clonotypes between healthy human individuals. TCRdb's table, derived via immunoSEQ multiplex PCR, lists solely in-frame clones and lacks some. The data show about 1.1 million clones, 70% to 80% seen once. The sequenced sample consisted of memory CD4+ T cells from PBMCs. Receptors were obtained from a man aged 18 to 35 in good health. Some clones in this sample may be carry-over from other donors' samples. CDR3s include the opening cysteine and the closing phenylalanine or tryptophan. Each record gives: D gene, J gene, V gene, CDR3 protein. D genes are given only for firm matches.

NA	TRBJ2-4	TRBV6-6	CASSLTTQNIQYF
NA	TRBJ2-5	TRBV27	CASSSVRAEQETQYF
NA	TRBJ1-2	TRBV6-5	CASSYGIGSGGYTF
TRBD2	TRBJ2-7	TRBV28	CASRTPVGAGYYEQYF
NA	TRBJ2-3	TRBV9	CASSVGTSTDTQYF
NA	TRBJ2-3	TRBV28	CASSATGPKRTDTQYF
TRBD2	TRBJ2-7	TRBV27	CASRTGRGTSGRYEQYF
NA	TRBJ2-2	TRBV7-3	CASSSTRGAPGELFF
NA	TRBJ2-5	TRBV9	CASSVEDSRGKETQYF
NA	TRBJ1-1	TRBV6-5	CASSYSLGQPTEAFF
NA	TRBJ2-5	TRBV10-3	CATSRAGQETQYF
TRBD1	TRBJ2-2	TRBV18	CASSRQGAGLSTGELFF
NA	TRBJ1-3	TRBV6-5	CASSYAGQSGNTIYF
TRBD1	TRBJ2-7	TRBV18	CASSPRTGETYEQYF
TRBD1	NA	TRBV2	CASQTGDYEQYF
NA	TRBJ1-2	TRBV30	CAWSPPWAGDYGYTF
NA	TRBJ1-2	TRBV7-2	CASSLPNYGYTF
TRBD1	TRBJ1-2	TRBV28	CASSLKILGQKANYGYTF
NA	TRBJ2-1	TRBV11-3	CASSSSYPGANEQFF
NA	TRBJ1-1	TRBV12-5	CASGWGPDTEAFF
TRBD2	TRBJ2-1	TRBV10-3	CAIRASGTSGRHSYNEQFF
TRBD1	TRBJ1-3	TRBV5-1	CASSLGQGANTIYF
NA	TRBJ2-7	TRBV7-2	CASSLVGIGEQYF
NA	TRBJ2-2	TRBV5-1	CASSLGFELFF
TRBD1	TRBJ1-1	TRBV28	CASSPSGQGEYTEAFF
TRBD2	TRBJ2-1	TRBV5-1	CASSDTSGRAGEQFF
NA	TRBJ1-1	TRBV5-1	CASSRGGNTEAFF
NA	TRBJ1-1	TRBV5-1	CASSLALTGLNTEAFF
TRBD1	TRBJ1-3	TRBV9	CASSVGGTASSGNTIYF
NA	TRBJ2-7	TRBV15	CATSRDARGEQYF
NA	TRBJ2-1	TRBV5-1	CASSLAPLGGINEQFF
NA	TRBJ2-5	TRBV19	CASSIAGVEETQYF
TRBD2	TRBJ2-5	TRBV5-1	CASSLGGLEQTQYF
NA	TRBJ2-4	TRBV6-6	CASSHEGLAKNIQYF
NA	TRBJ1-1	TRBV7-3	CASSLSTAVVNTEAFF
NA	TRBJ1-1	TRBV4-1	CASSIREKDPPEAFF
NA	TRBJ2-3	TRBV29-1	CSVDRGSTDTQYF
TRBD1	TRBJ2-1	TRBV5-1	CASSISGQGTYNEQFF
NA	TRBJ1-4	TRBV18	CASSPLAGTVNEKLFF
NA	TRBJ1-1	TRBV7-8	CASGLGQNTEAFF
NA	TRBJ1-1	TRBV10-1	CATTARFGGEAFF
NA	TRBJ2-7	TRBV25-1	CASSEALFSYEQYF
NA	TRBJ2-3	TRBV28	CASSLRSGDTQYF
NA	TRBJ2-4	TRBV10-3	CAISSSSGVRNIQYF
TRBD2	TRBJ2-1	TRBV2	CASSLAGYEQFF
TRBD2	TRBJ2-7	TRBV19	CASSIPPQRGIYEQYF
NA	TRBJ1-5	TRBV10-3	CAISENRAQPQHF
NA	TRBJ2-6	TRBV10-2	CASRDYSGANVLTF